This TCR beta chain is from a study of T cells in Graves' hyperthyroidism and ophthalmopathy (dated by TCRdb to between 2017 and 2020). A note on the overall study: Peripheral blood was sampled at the time of initial diagnosis, prior to any treatment. TCR V-J signatures able to tell the groups apart were searched for in a discovery cohort of some 97 patients, of whom around 42 had Graves' ophthalmopathy and 55 to 60 had stable Graves' hyperthyroidism. Whether ophthalmopathy could be predicted prospectively was tested in an independent validation cohort made up of roughly 19 hyperthyroidism patients plus 17 patients who later progressed to ophthalmopathy. For training and testing, the approximately 92 patients in the discovery cohort were randomly divided in a 7:3 ratio. The study also compared thyroid tissue and blood T-cell repertoires from about six Graves' hyperthyroidism patients. Once sampling was done, hyperthyroidism patients were given methimazole at a starting dose of 30 mg daily, whereas ophthalmopathy patients were given high-dose intravenous methylprednisolone. The paper describes TCR Vbeta CDR3 sequencing of 130 to 150 peripheral blood samples, made up of about 41 ophthalmopathy patients, some 80 hyperthyroidism patients and about 17 progressor patients. Overall study results and their limits: No statistical method was used to fix the sample size in advance, and group allocation was not hidden from the investigators. In cross-validation, a model built on a 13 V-J signature told ophthalmopathy apart from stable hyperthyroidism with roughly 87% sensitivity and about 81% specificity, and in testing the same model reached 80%/75%. During validation, the model predicted progression to ophthalmopathy a median of about 5.9 months ahead of onset, with almost 71% sensitivity and 72% to 85% specificity. Most expanded thyroid clonotypes (frequency above 0.001) were also detected in blood, suggesting blood repertoires may reflect thyroid immune responses.

Amplification of TCR beta CDR3 regions was carried out from RNA transcripts. For the first round of RT-PCR on the TCR CDR3, the HTBI primer set was used together with the Qiagen OneStep RT-PCR kit. Libraries were constructed in a second round of multiplex PCR, after which size selection and purification were performed. Paired-end sequencing of the libraries was performed with 100 bp reads on an Illumina HiSeq2000. The paper's data handling went like this. Raw data were processed with SOAPnuke, discarding reads with adapters, uncalled bases, mean Phred below 15, or no exact constant-primer or identifier match. COPE v1.2.5 was used to merge high-quality paired reads, and clonotypes were defined as unique nucleotide sequences. MiTCR v1.1 was used to align the clonotypes against IMGT TRBV, TRBD and TRBJ reference segments. The analysis was restricted to V-J combinations with a frequency above 0.0001, which together covered 99.2% of the repertoires. The TCS score was defined as F50 (clonal expansion) divided by E x V (chaos), with BLOSUM62-based TCRdist calculated between CDR3 peptides within each V-J. Welch's t-statistics and random forest reduced around 520 V-J features to 13, which were used in a naive Bayes classifier (R e1071). TCRdb took the public reads, trimmed them with fastp at Q25, ran MiXCR for clone calling and kept in-frame beta chains. Each entry merges the rows of one CDR3 protein and shows their most common DNA and genes. These V and J calls derive from TCRdb rather than the authors' analysis. Within this sample are a few hundred thousand distinct CDR3 sequences, with around 14% of them counted one time only. Roughly 7.3% of the sample is held by the ten biggest clonotypes.

This clonotype has a handful of counts. The antigen it binds to is not known. Base-call qualities are not available, and no considerably larger clone is one nucleotide away. Graves' hyperthyroidism was defined as stable when no progression to ophthalmopathy occurred over 18 months of follow-up. Hyperthyroidism patients were newly diagnosed, had a disease duration of under 2 months, and were aged 18 to 65 years. Patients with uncontrolled infections, other autoimmune diseases, pregnancy or lactation were excluded. Diagnoses relied on clinical symptoms, serum thyroxine and TRAb, thyroid ultrasound and orbital computed tomography. PBMCs were isolated from approximately 10 ml of fresh peripheral blood by Ficoll-Paque density gradient centrifugation. Trizol reagent was used to extract total RNA, and RNA quality was then checked on an Agilent 2100 Bioanalyzer. The sample comprised blood. This clonotype was obtained from a woman between 25 and 40 years old with Graves' hyperthyroidism.

In nucleotides, the sequence is TGTGCCAGCAGCTTTGACAGGATTCCCTACGAGCAGTACTTC. Translated, this gives CASSFDRIPYEQYF. The V and J genes are TRBV7-2 and TRBJ2-7; the D region possibly corresponds to TRBD1 (6 bases align). The germline V gene encodes CDR1 SGHTA and CDR2 FQGNSA. From the cysteine through the phenylalanine, the CDR3 covers 14 amino acids. Just CDR3 DNA is preserved here, 42 bases in frame from base 1. At the junction V is shortened by 3 bases and J by 2 bases, with 11 bases in between. Extended through the reference TRBV7-2 and TRBJ2-7 proteins, this CDR3 yields the full variable domain: GAGVSQSPSNKVTEKGKDVELRCDPISGHTALYWYRQSLGQGLEFLIYFQGNSAPDKSGLPSDRFSAERTGGSVSTLTIQRTQQEDSAVYLCASSFDRIPYEQYFGPGTRLTVT.